This paragraph covers one TCR beta chain sequence. This sample was taken from a study of blood T cell repertoires in COVID-19. Study at large: Nucleic acid was either cDNA or gDNA, and it came from T cells, B-cell-depleted T cells, or PBMCs.

TCRdb's table, derived via immunoSEQ multiplex PCR, lists solely in-frame clones and lacks some. This table has 85,000 to 95,000 clones, roughly 82% appearing once. The CDR3 sequence is 15 residues long. The V segment lost 4 bases and the J segment 0 bases; nucleotides outside the gene matches: 3. The germline CDR1 and CDR2 sequences are SQVTM and ANQGSEA. Sample: peripheral blood. The V gene is TRBV29-1, the J gene TRBJ2-6; 7 bases match TRBD1. The TCR was taken from a human donor in a cohort sampled during active COVID-19. In DNA form, the CDR3 reads TGCAGCGTTGCGGGACAGTCCTCTGGGGCCAACGTCCTGACTTTC. This sequence encodes CSVAGQSSGANVLTF.